Listed below are T cell receptor beta chains from one sample, sequenced in a study of T cell responses to AZD1222 COVID-19 vaccine. The repertoire was sequenced with immunoSEQ multiplex PCR; TCRdb's copy has only in-frame clones and lacks some. The sample yields some 120,000 clones, about 90% seen once. Material: peripheral blood, obtained 28 days after the second AZD1222 dose. The receptors were sampled from an adult who received the AZD1222 COVID-19 vaccine. CDR3s include the opening cysteine and the closing phenylalanine or tryptophan. A D gene is named only where the DNA matches it firmly. Clone sizes are given selectively: once, few, many, or a class where the clone is expanded.

J gene	D gene	V gene	clone size	CDR3 DNA	CDR3 protein
TRBJ1-6	-	TRBV6-5	once	TGTGCCAGCACCTCTAACAGGGCTTTATCTTCACCCCTCCACTTT	CASTSNRALSSPLHF
TRBJ2-1	TRBD2	TRBV13	few	TGTGCCAGCAGCTTTGGTAGCGGGAGGGCCGCCAATGAGCAGTTCTTC	CASSFGSGRAANEQFF
TRBJ2-7	-	TRBV2	-	TGTGCCAGCAGTGAACCCGTAGCAGGTGATTACGAGCAGTACTTC	CASSEPVAGDYEQYF
TRBJ2-7	TRBD1	TRBV19	-	TGTGCCAGTAGTAGGGACAGGGGGCGCTCCTACGAGCAGTACTTC	CASSRDRGRSYEQYF
TRBJ1-1	TRBD1	TRBV6-4	-	TGTGCCAGCAGTGACACGGACAGGGGCACTGAAGCTTTCTTT	CASSDTDRGTEAFF
TRBJ1-5	-	TRBV28	once	TGTGCCAGCAGGAGGGGAGGGGAAAGCAATCAGCCCCAGCATTTT	CASRRGGESNQPQHF
TRBJ1-4	-	TRBV30	-	TGTGCCTGCACACATGAAAAACTGTTTTTT	CACTHEKLFF
TRBJ1-5	-	TRBV29-1	-	TGCAGCGTTTATGGATGGAGCAATCAGCCCCAGCATTTT	CSVYGWSNQPQHF
TRBJ1-1	-	TRBV7-8	once	TGTGCCAGCAGCTTGGGGGAGTGGGGAACTGAAGCTTTCTTT	CASSLGEWGTEAFF
TRBJ1-1	-	TRBV12-3/TRBV12-4	-	TGTGCCAGCAGTTTTGAAGGCTCTGAAGCTTTCTTT	CASSFEGSEAFF
TRBJ1-3	-	TRBV10-3	-	TGTGCCATCAGTGAGGACATCTCTGGAAACACCATATATTTT	CAISEDISGNTIYF
TRBJ1-4	-	TRBV9	few	TGTGCCAGCAGCGCCTCCCCACGGGAACCTAATGAAAAACTGTTTTTT	CASSASPREPNEKLFF
TRBJ2-7	-	TRBV13	-	TGTGCCAGCAGCACCCGATCTATCTTAGGAGCAAGCTCCTACGAGCAGTACTTC	CASSTRSILGASSYEQYF
TRBJ1-3	-	TRBV15	once	TGTGCCACCAGCAGAGATGCCTCTGGAAACACCATATATTTT	CATSRDASGNTIYF